This T cell receptor (beta chain) comes out of a study of cytomegalovirus exposure and HLA in healthy donors. The study's findings and limits: TCR beta chain V- and J-gene trimming was linked, in a later analysis, to a missense variant in DCLRE1C. When a later analysis was performed, an Asian-associated ancestry cluster reportedly had fewer N-insertions than the approximately 680-donor mean.

PCR involved 60 Vbeta and 13 Jbeta primers. Assay: immunoSEQ multiplex PCR; the TCRdb copy retains only in-frame clones and omits some. Recorded for this sample: some 160,000 clones. V was shortened by 4 bases and J by 2 bases, with 9 bases between the two germline ends. The V gene's germline CDR1 is SNHLY and CDR2 FYNNEI. The CDR3 is made up of 14 amino acids. With respect to this clone: Its matching antigen is unknown. This sample includes further DNA sequences coding for the same CDR3.

This TCR was recovered from a man under 40 in good health and CMV-seronegative. Sequenced sample: PBMCs. The chain is built from TRBV2 and TRBJ1-5; D gene ambiguous. The CDR3 loop is CASSVERGNQPQHF. As DNA, the CDR3 is TGTGCCAGCAGTGTGGAGAGAGGCAATCAGCCCCAGCATTTT.